One and the same sample provided the 30 T cell receptor beta chains below, sequenced in a study of control samples from healthy donors and cancer patients. Data came from immunoSEQ multiplex PCR; TCRdb stores just in-frame clones and leaves some out. The table has around 72,000 clones, over 65% seen once. Sequenced sample: blood. These TCRs come from a man aged 45-65 years in good health.

V is TRBV30 and J is TRBJ1-4, with 8 bases aligning to TRBD1. CDR3 length: 14 residues. The J segment lost 2 bases and the V segment lost 7 bases, leaving 6 bases of the junction unmatched. Germline lookup yields CDR1 GTSNPN and CDR2 SVGIG (reference sequence). CDR3 loop: CAYRRTGTNEKLFF. The DNA of the CDR3 is TGTGCCTACCGACGGACAGGGACTAATGAAAAACTGTTTTTT.

As DNA, the CDR3 is TGTGCCAGCTCACCCGAGAGGACAGGGTCCGGGACCCAGTACTTC. This encodes CASSPERTGSGTQYF. V and J are TRBV18 and TRBJ2-5; TRBD1 matches 8 bases. The germline CDR1 and CDR2 sequences are KGHSH and LQKENI. The CDR3 contains 15 residues. V lost 3 bases, J lost 7 bases, and 10 bases stayed unmatched.

The rearrangement uses TRBV9 and TRBJ2-5; unclear D gene. This CDR3 has 14 residues. With 4 bases removed from V and 5 bases from J, the gap between germline ends came to 15 bases. Germline V lookup: CDR1 SGDLS, CDR2 YYNGEE. Here the CDR3 DNA reads TGTGCCAGCAGCCCAGGAGAGTTTCGGGAGACCCAGTACTTC. This sequence encodes CASSPGEFRETQYF.

The chain recombines TRBV7-8 with TRBJ1-6, with 8 bases lining up with TRBD1. J gave up 6 bases and V 5 bases, and 0 bases lay outside the gene matches. The CDR3 has 13 residues. Germline loops: CDR1 SGHVS, CDR2 FQNEAQ. Here the CDR3 reads CASSDRGNSPLHF. CDR3 nucleotide sequence: TGTGCCAGCAGCGACAGGGGTAATTCACCCCTCCACTTT.

The chain uses TRBV5-4 and TRBJ2-3, with D possibly being TRBD2 (6 bases). V was pared by 6 bases and J by 6 bases, with 14 bases between. CDR1 is SGHNT and CDR2 is YYREEE in the germline V gene (reference sequence). The CDR3 length is 13 residues. CDR3 sequence reads: CASTPVGGDTQYF. Here the CDR3 DNA reads TGTGCCAGCACCCCTGTTGGGGGGGATACGCAGTATTTT.

CDR3 sequence: CASSLEFGRYNEQFF. CDR3 coding DNA: TGCGCCAGCAGCTTGGAATTCGGGAGGTACAATGAGCAGTTCTTC. J is TRBJ2-1 and V is TRBV5-1; 7 bases align to TRBD2. Per germline, CDR1 SGHRS and CDR2 YFSETQ. J gave up 4 bases and V 0 bases, and 4 bases lay outside the gene matches. The CDR3 sequence is 15 residues long.

J is TRBJ2-1 and V is TRBV2, with D unclear. Germline V gives CDR1 SNHLY, CDR2 FYNNEI. The V and J ends lost 1 base and 0 bases respectively, with 7 bases between them. CDR3 size: 15 residues. The CDR3 sequence is CASSEDNSSYNEQFF. The CDR3 coding sequence is TGTGCCAGCAGTGAAGATAATAGCTCCTACAATGAGCAGTTCTTC. The variable domain in full, with the rest retrieved from reference TRBV2 and TRBJ2-1, is EPEVTQTPSHQVTQMGQEVILRCVPISNHLYFYWYRQILGQKVEFLVSFYNNEISEKSEIFDDQFSVERPDGSNFTLKIRSTKLEDSAMYFCASSEDNSSYNEQFFGPGTRLTVL.

The rearrangement joins TRBV11-3 to TRBJ1-3; the D is unclear. Germline V gene lookup returns CDR1 SGHNT and CDR2 YENEEA. The CDR3 is made up of 13 amino acids. With 5 bases removed from V and 8 bases from J, the gap between germline ends came to 13 bases. The DNA of the CDR3 is TGTGCCAGCAGCCAGGACCCCGGTGACACCATATATTTT. It is translated as CASSQDPGDTIYF.

This chain joins TRBV7-9 and TRBJ1-3, with D possibly being TRBD1 (5 bases). This CDR3 has 16 residues. Trimming cost V 4 bases and J 1 base, with 14 bases left between them. CDR1 is SEHNR and CDR2 is FQNEAQ in the germline V gene (reference sequence). The CDR3 loop reads CASSSGRVTSGNTIYF. The CDR3 region has the DNA TGTGCCAGCAGCTCGGGACGGGTGACGTCTGGAAACACCATATATTTT.

V and J are TRBV4-2 and TRBJ2-2; 7 nucleotides match TRBD1. V was clipped by 0 bases and J by 0 bases; unmatched bases: 4. Germline CDR1 is LGHNA and CDR2 is YNFKEQ. This CDR3 is 17 amino acids long. DNA of the CDR3: TGTGCCAGCAGCCAAGATAGAGGACAGGCGAACACCGGGGAGCTGTTTTTT. This codes for CASSQDRGQANTGELFF.

The CDR3 DNA reads TGTGCCAGTAGTATAGACTACGGGGGGGCAGGGTATGTCAATGAGCAGTTCTTC. It specifies CASSIDYGGAGYVNEQFF. This chain connects TRBV19 to TRBJ2-1; 8 bases match TRBD2. This CDR3 contains 18 residues. Germline V gene data show CDR1 as LNHDA and CDR2 as SQIVND (reference sequence). V was pared by 0 bases and J by 6 bases, with 13 bases of the junction left unmatched.

The V gene is TRBV29-1, the J gene TRBJ2-7; TRBD2 matches 12 bases. With V trimmed by 5 bases and J by 0 bases, 5 bases remained unmatched. The CDR3 totals 15 residues. The germline V gene encodes CDR1 SQVTM and CDR2 ANQGSEA. The CDR3 here is CSVSGTSGSSYEQYF. CDR3 DNA sequence: TGCAGCGTTTCCGGGACTAGCGGGTCCTCCTACGAGCAGTACTTC.

This chain connects TRBV18 to TRBJ2-7; D is unresolved. This CDR3 spans 13 amino acids. Per the germline V gene, CDR1 is KGHSH and CDR2 is LQKENI. The germline V and J ends were trimmed by 6 bases and 6 bases, with 15 bases remaining between them. CDR3 sequence reads: CASSYGKGREQYF. The CDR3 DNA is TGTGCCAGCTCCTACGGTAAAGGACGCGAGCAGTACTTC. Full variable domain (rest looked up from reference TRBV18 and TRBJ2-7): NAGVMQNPRHLVRRRGQEARLRCSPMKGHSHVYWYRQLPEEGLKFMVYLQKENIIDESGMPKERFSAEFPKEGPSILRIQQVVRGDSAAYFCASSYGKGREQYFGPGTRLTVT.

The chain joins TRBV4-1 to TRBJ2-7, with D uncertain. Germline V lookup: CDR1 MGHRA, CDR2 YSYEKL. The CDR3 length is 14 residues. Trimming took off 5 bases at V and 3 bases at J, with 14 bases between the two ends. The CDR3 reads CASSETPESYEQYF. The CDR3 bases are TGCGCCAGCAGCGAGACCCCCGAAAGCTACGAGCAGTACTTC.

The chain employs TRBV7-9 and TRBJ2-5; no firm D call. Germline assignment: CDR1 SEHNR and CDR2 FQNEAQ (reference sequence). The CDR3 loop spans 11 amino acids. V lost 4 bases and J 3 bases, leaving 3 bases between the germline ends. CDR3 DNA sequence: TGTGCCAGCAGCTCCGAAGAGACCCAGTACTTC. Encoded protein: CASSSEETQYF.

This clone is medium-sized (0.01 to 0.1%). CDR3 in DNA: TGTGCCAGCAGCTTGGCGGAATATAGCAATCAGCCCCAGCATTTT. Protein product: CASSLAEYSNQPQHF. This rearrangement joins TRBV5-8 to TRBJ1-5; D is undetermined. Germline CDR1 is SGHTS and CDR2 is YDEGEE. Trimming cost V 0 bases and J 0 bases, with 7 bases left between them. The CDR3 has 15 residues.

This clone has more than one count but fewer than ten. The CDR3 nucleotides are TGCAGTGCTAGTAGTCCTCACCCCATAGGGAGCTACACCTTC. Its protein product is CSASSPHPIGSYTF. The rearrangement uses TRBV20-1 and TRBJ1-2; D is unresolved. Trimming pared 3 bases from V and 9 bases from J, leaving 20 bases between. CDR3 length: 14 amino acids. Germline lookup yields CDR1 DFQATT and CDR2 SNEGSKA (reference sequence).

V gene TRBV12-5 combines with J gene TRBJ1-1, with 7 bases lining up with TRBD1. V gave up 5 bases and J gave up 1 base; unmatched junction bases: 13. CDR1 is LGHNT, CDR2 FRNRAP, per germline. This CDR3 is built from 17 residues. The CDR3 region is CASGALVGGQKNTEAFF. The CDR3 DNA follows: TGTGCTAGTGGTGCGCTAGTTGGGGGACAGAAGAACACTGAAGCTTTCTTT.

This clone showed up just once. The chain employs TRBV7-2 and TRBJ1-5; 7 nucleotides align to TRBD1. V shed 6 bases and J 4 bases; nucleotides not matched to a gene: 9. CDR1 SGHTA and CDR2 FQGNSA come from the germline V gene. The CDR3 has 15 amino acids. In DNA, the CDR3 is TGTGCCAGCAGTGACAGACAGGGTGGTAATCAGCCCCAGCATTTT. It specifies CASSDRQGGNQPQHF.

Of note for this clone: The same CDR3 can be traced to other DNA sequences in this sample. The chain couples TRBV18 to TRBJ1-2; the D is unclear. Germline assignment: CDR1 KGHSH and CDR2 LQKENI. The CDR3 is made up of 15 amino acids. Deletions cut 3 bases from V and 2 bases from J, with 13 bases between. The CDR3 loop reads CASSPLTAVNYGYTF. The DNA for the CDR3 is TGTGCCAGCTCACCCCTAACGGCGGTAAACTATGGCTACACCTTC.

The chain recombines TRBV18 with TRBJ2-5; D not certain. V gave up 4 bases and J gave up 1 base, with 10 bases separating them. This CDR3 spans 14 amino acids. CDR1 is KGHSH and CDR2 is LQKENI in the germline V gene. The CDR3 protein is CASSRRNTQETQYF. The CDR3 DNA is TGTGCCAGCTCACGCAGAAATACCCAAGAGACCCAGTACTTC.

The V gene is TRBV4-3, the J gene TRBJ2-7; TRBD1 matches at 9 bases. The V and J ends lost 0 bases and 4 bases, in that order; junction bases with no gene match: 7. Looked up from germline, CDR1 is LGHNA and CDR2 is YSLEER. The CDR3 runs 16 residues. The CDR3 here is CASSQDGGTGSYEQYF. For the CDR3, the DNA is TGCGCCAGCAGCCAAGATGGAGGGACAGGGTCGTACGAGCAGTACTTC.

The J gene is TRBJ1-6, the V gene TRBV7-2; D gene ambiguous. Germline CDR1 and CDR2: SGHTA and FQGNSA. V lost 1 base and J lost 0, with 10 bases in between. CDR3 length: 17 residues. The CDR3 nucleotides read TGTGCCAGCAGCTTAGATGCCACGAGCTCCTATAATTCACCCCTCCACTTT. Translating it yields CASSLDATSSYNSPLHF.

This rearrangement joins TRBV29-1 to TRBJ2-2; 11 positions agree with TRBD1. V shed 7 bases, J shed 6 bases, and the junction held 4 bases outside the gene matches. The germline gives CDR1 SQVTM, CDR2 ANQGSEA. The CDR3 contains 13 residues. The CDR3 loop reads CSGGTGGPGELFF. CDR3 DNA: TGCAGCGGCGGGACAGGGGGGCCCGGGGAGCTGTTTTTT.

This chain connects TRBV28 to TRBJ2-3; no firm D call. This CDR3 region has 14 residues. Germline-derived CDR1 and CDR2 are MDHEN and SYDVKM. Trimming stripped 2 bases from V and 0 bases from J, with 6 bases between. The CDR3 DNA sequence: TGTGCCAGCAGTTTACCCGACAGCACAGATACGCAGTATTTT. Translating gives CASSLPDSTDTQYF.

This chain's CDR3 is CARSQPGQGIDNTEAFF. The CDR3 coding sequence is TGTGCCAGAAGCCAACCGGGACAGGGGATAGATAACACTGAAGCTTTCTTT. The chain employs TRBV5-3 and TRBJ1-1; 10 positions match TRBD1. TRBV5-3 is an open reading frame, and its role is uncertain. This CDR3 region has 17 residues. V gave up 4 bases and J gave up 2 bases; unmatched junction bases: 11.

The chain uses TRBV3-1 (or the pseudogene TRBV3-2) and TRBJ1-6; no definite D call. Trimming removed 4 bases from V and 5 bases from J, with 12 bases in between. Germline V gene lookup returns CDR1 LGHDT and CDR2 YNNKEL (reference sequence). The CDR3 covers 15 residues. CDR3 nucleotides: TGTGCCAGCAGCCCGGGAGCGGCCCATAATTCACCCCTCCACTTT. Translating it yields CASSPGAAHNSPLHF.

The J gene is TRBJ1-5, the V gene TRBV3-1 (or the pseudogene TRBV3-2); D is ambiguous. Germline loops: CDR1 LGHDT, CDR2 YNNKEL (reference sequence). V was trimmed by 2 bases and J by 6 bases, leaving 11 bases between them. CDR3 size: 14 residues. This chain's CDR3 is CASSQTGVGQPQHF. DNA for the CDR3: TGTGCCAGCAGCCAAACTGGGGTGGGTCAGCCCCAGCATTTT.

The rearrangement links TRBV19 to TRBJ1-1; TRBD1 is a possible D gene (6 bases). The ends were cut back, 5 bases at V and 0 bases at J, with 19 bases in the middle. Germline loops: CDR1 LNHDA, CDR2 SQIVND (reference sequence). This CDR3 has 17 residues. CDR3 DNA sequence: TGTGCCAGTAGTCCCCACGGAGGGGGGAATTTGAACACTGAAGCTTTCTTT. Its translation: CASSPHGGGNLNTEAFF.

This chain joins TRBV6-5 and TRBJ2-7; 7 bases line up with TRBD2. The length of the CDR3 is 15 residues. V shed 8 bases, J shed 0 bases, and the junction held 10 bases outside the gene matches. CDR1 is MNHEY and CDR2 is SVGAGI in the germline V gene. The CDR3 bases are TGTGCCAGCTGGGGAGGGATTTTTAGCTCCTACGAGCAGTACTTC. This gives the protein CASWGGIFSSYEQYF.